This T cell receptor (beta chain) is from a study of tumor-infiltrating lymphocytes in primary liver carcinoma. With respect to this clonotype: One end of the junction fails to match germline, which may point to a read error.

From around 530 ng of total RNA, TCR beta-specific cDNA was reverse-transcribed using a constant-region primer. Libraries of TCR beta came from three nested multiplex PCR rounds with slightly modified ARM-PCR. Use of TRBV1-TRBV30 forward primers with a C-beta reverse primer characterized the first two PCR rounds, which lasted roughly 11 cycles each. In TCRdb, the multiplex PCR reads were re-called with MiXCR into one record per CDR3 protein. Of roughly 200,000 distinct CDR3 sequences listed, around four fifths were seen once; the top ten hold approximately 18%. CDR3 length equals 15 residues. The germline CDR1 and CDR2 sequences are MNHEY and SVGAGI. Taking about 18-32 mg of unsorted bulk tissue, the authors co-extracted RNA and DNA.

This chain joins TRBV6-5 and TRBJ2-1; perhaps TRBD2 as D (5 bases). This sequence originates from a man aged 35-49 years with primary liver carcinoma and hepatitis B virus infection. The sample consisted of tumor tissue from primary liver carcinoma. The CDR3, as DNA: TGTGCCAGCGGGGAAGGACTCCCTTCCTACAATGAGCATTTCTTC. Translating it yields CASGEGLPSYNEHFF.